This T cell receptor (beta chain) was captured by sequencing in a study of cytomegalovirus exposure and HLA in healthy donors. Study outcomes and limitations: Solely CMV serostatus was available to characterize immune exposure. According to an earlier analysis, most TCR beta V segments yielded productive rearrangements about 90% or about 30% of the time.

Researchers ran the PCR with 60 Vbeta and 13 Jbeta primers. The table came from immunoSEQ multiplex PCR; TCRdb's copy has only in-frame clones and leaves some out. There are more than 150,000 clones in the sample; roughly 75% occur only once, and approximately 2.1% lies in the top ten. The germline V gene encodes CDR1 GTSNPN and CDR2 SVGIG (reference sequence). This CDR3 contains 12 residues. Notes on this clone: The antigen remains undetermined. One end of the junction does not line up with germline, which may come from a read error.

This chain links TRBV30 with TRBJ2-4, with 9 bases identical to TRBD2. The TCR was taken from a young woman in good health and CMV-seronegative. What was sequenced was PBMCs. The CDR3 is CAWSVLAGPGGF. The CDR3, as DNA: TGTGCCTGGAGTGTACTAGCGGGCCCAGGGGGCTTC.